Each of the 22 T cell receptor beta chains below was sequenced from the same sample in a study of type 1 regulatory T cells. These receptors have no known antigen. TCRdb passed the reads through MiXCR, listing each CDR3 protein once. The table has about 67,000 distinct CDR3 sequences, almost 50% seen once. Sequencing used cultured non-Tr1 T cells, either the whole culture or a sorted T cell fraction (not recorded which). The receptors come from a human donor in good health.

The V call is TRBV12-5, the J call TRBJ1-2; 7 nucleotides match TRBD1. Trimming took 6 bases from V and 1 from J; bases not matched to a gene: 20. CDR1 is LGHNT, CDR2 FRNRAP, per germline. This CDR3 has 19 residues. The chain's CDR3 is CASGDPGQMIMAFNYGYTF. In nucleotides, the CDR3 is TGTGCTAGTGGGGATCCGGGACAGATGATCATGGCATTTAACTATGGCTACACCTTC.

This chain connects TRBV5-4 to TRBJ2-2; no clear D. This CDR3 has 16 amino acids. Trimming shortened V by 0 bases and J by 2 bases, and 11 bases separated the two germline ends. The V gene's germline CDR1 is SGHNT and CDR2 YYREEE (reference sequence). In DNA form, the CDR3 reads TGTGCCAGCAGCTTGGGAGGAAGGGCAAACACCGGGGAGCTGTTTTTT. This gives the protein CASSLGGRANTGELFF.

The V and J genes are TRBV27 and TRBJ1-2; 10 bases are shared with TRBD1. J gave up 4 bases and V 0 bases, and 8 bases lay outside the gene matches. CDR3 length equals 17 residues. Germline V CDR1 and CDR2: MNHEY, SMNVEV (reference sequence). The CDR3 loop is CASSLSSRDRGLYGYTF. The CDR3 DNA sequence: TGTGCCAGCAGTTTATCTAGTCGGGACAGGGGTCTCTATGGCTACACCTTC.

This clonotype appeared a few times. The CDR3 sequence is CASSLGPGQGSETNEKLFF. CDR3 nucleotides: TGCGCCAGCAGCTTGGGCCCGGGACAGGGGAGTGAAACTAATGAAAAACTGTTTTTT. The rearrangement joins TRBV5-1 to TRBJ1-4; 10 bases are shared with TRBD1. This CDR3 is 19 amino acids long. In germline, CDR1 is SGHRS, CDR2 YFSETQ. Trimming took 0 bases from V and 1 from J; bases not matched to a gene: 9.

This clonotype has more than one count but fewer than ten. The CDR3 region has the DNA TGTGCCAGCAGAGATAGTGGATACGAGCAGTACTTC. It codes for CASRDSGYEQYF. The chain carries TRBV6-2 or TRBV6-3 and TRBJ2-7; the D is unclear. The CDR3 has 12 amino acids. Germline V gives CDR1 MNHEY, CDR2 SVGEGT. The V end lost 6 bases, the J end lost 4 bases, and 10 bases lay between the germline ends.

This sequence joins TRBV5-4 and TRBJ1-2, with 7 bases lining up with TRBD1. The CDR3 spans 16 residues. Germline assignment: CDR1 SGHNT and CDR2 YYREEE (reference sequence). The J segment lost 3 bases and the V segment lost 5 bases, leaving 13 bases of the junction unmatched. This chain's CDR3 is CASRQGPTGWDYGYTF. The CDR3 region has the DNA TGTGCCAGCAGGCAGGGCCCGACAGGGTGGGACTATGGCTACACCTTC. Based on the CDR3 plus reference TRBV5-4 and TRBJ1-2, the full variable domain is ETGVTQSPTHLIKTRGQQVTLRCSSQSGHNTVSWYQQALGQGPQFIFQYYREEENGRGNFPPRFSGLQFPNYSSELNVNALELDDSALYLCASRQGPTGWDYGYTFGSGTRLTVV.

The chain is built from TRBV7-9 and TRBJ1-2; a possible D gene is TRBD1 (5 bases). The ends were cut back, 3 bases at V and 1 base at J, with 18 bases in the middle. This CDR3 comprises 17 residues. CDR1 SEHNR and CDR2 FQNEAQ come from the germline V gene (reference sequence). Here the CDR3 reads CASSLGAGGGDNYGYTF. In DNA, the CDR3 is TGTGCCAGCAGCTTGGGCGCCGGTGGAGGGGATAACTATGGCTACACCTTC.

The chain uses TRBV6-1 and TRBJ1-5, with D hard to call. The CDR3 extends over 14 amino acids. V lost 5 bases to trimming and J lost 1 base, with 9 bases between them. The V gene's germline CDR1 is MNHNS and CDR2 SASEGT. The CDR3 spells CASSPGRSNQPQHF. The CDR3, as DNA: TGTGCCAGCAGTCCGGGGAGGAGCAATCAGCCCCAGCATTTT.

Only one count was recorded for this clonotype. This sequence joins TRBV20-1 and TRBJ2-1; 10 bases align to TRBD1. CDR1 and CDR2 from the germline V gene are DFQATT and SNEGSKA (reference sequence). The J segment lost 7 bases and the V segment lost 1 base, leaving 7 bases of the junction unmatched. The CDR3 runs 15 residues. CDR3 bases: TGCAGTGCTAGAGTCGGGACAGGGGTTTGGAATGAGCAGTTCTTC. It translates to CSARVGTGVWNEQFF.

The rearrangement joins TRBV5-1 to TRBJ2-5, with TRBD2 matching over 9 bases. The CDR3 consists of 17 residues. V trimming: 6 bases; J trimming: 0 bases; junction bases outside the gene matches: 12. Germline-derived CDR1 and CDR2 are SGHRS and YFSETQ. This CDR3 is CASTEARVAGDQETQYF. The DNA of the CDR3 is TGCGCCAGCACAGAGGCCCGCGTAGCGGGGGACCAAGAGACCCAGTACTTC.

The DNA for the CDR3 is TGTGCCAGCAGCTTGGGCCAAAGCACAGATACGCAGTATTTT. It codes for CASSLGQSTDTQYF. The gene calls are TRBV5-6 and TRBJ2-3; D unclear. Germline CDR1 and CDR2: SGHDT and YYEEEE. CDR3 length: 14 residues. V was trimmed by 0 bases and J by 0 bases, leaving 5 bases between them.

This clonotype came up once. The V and J genes are TRBV11-2 and TRBJ1-3; D possibly corresponds to TRBD1 (6 bases). Trimming removed 4 bases from V and 0 bases from J, with 13 bases in between. From germline, CDR1 is SGHAT and CDR2 FQNNGV. CDR3 length: 16 amino acids. CDR3 sequence (DNA): TGTGCCAGCAGCTCCATACAGGGAAACTCTGGAAACACCATATATTTT. The encoded protein is CASSSIQGNSGNTIYF.

This chain connects TRBV2 to TRBJ1-1, with 8 bases fitting TRBD1. This CDR3 has 15 amino acids. CDR1 and CDR2 (germline): SNHLY, FYNNEI. V was pared by 4 bases and J by 10 bases, with 14 bases of the junction left unmatched. The CDR3 DNA is TGTGCCAGCAGTGCATATGACAGGGGCCAGGCCCCAGCTTTCTTT. Protein sequence: CASSAYDRGQAPAFF.

This clonotype rates as medium-sized. In nucleotides, the CDR3 is TGTGCCAGCAGCTTGGCAGAGATACCCACAGATACGCAGTATTTT. Encoded protein: CASSLAEIPTDTQYF. V is TRBV7-9 and J is TRBJ2-3, with D unresolved. Germline V gives CDR1 SEHNR, CDR2 FQNEAQ (reference sequence). V lost 3 bases to trimming and J lost 2 bases, with 12 bases between them. The CDR3 consists of 15 residues.

The gene calls are TRBV5-6 and TRBJ2-1; 9 bases map to TRBD1. The CDR3 has 17 residues. Trimming at V came to 4 bases and at J to 2 bases, leaving 10 bases not matched to a gene. Germline V gives CDR1 SGHDT, CDR2 YYEEEE. The CDR3 region is CASSRPYRGLTYNEQFF. DNA for the CDR3: TGTGCCAGCAGCCGGCCGTACAGGGGGCTCACCTACAATGAGCAGTTCTTC.

The chain is built from TRBV27 and TRBJ1-1; D remains unclear. The CDR3 consists of 13 residues. Trimming took 3 bases from V and 8 from J, leaving 13 bases between them. Germline values: CDR1 MNHEY, CDR2 SMNVEV (reference sequence). The CDR3 region is CASSFRAGPEAFF. The DNA of the CDR3 is TGTGCCAGCAGTTTTCGGGCAGGACCCGAAGCTTTCTTT.

The chain is built from TRBV20-1 and TRBJ2-4; 9 nucleotides agree with TRBD1. Germline loops: CDR1 DFQATT, CDR2 SNEGSKA (reference sequence). This CDR3 has 13 amino acids. J lost 6 bases, V lost 4 bases, and 4 bases had no gene match. The CDR3 here is CSATGQGPNIQYF. The DNA of the CDR3 is TGCAGTGCTACTGGACAGGGGCCAAACATTCAGTACTTC.

V and J are TRBV29-1 and TRBJ1-2, with TRBD1 matching over 11 bases. Germline trimming cut 6 bases from V and 4 bases from J; bases unmatched to any gene: 10. CDR1 and CDR2 from the germline V gene are SQVTM and ANQGSEA. CDR3 length equals 15 residues. The CDR3 loop reads CSVVGQGAVGYGYTF. Written as DNA, the CDR3 is TGCAGCGTGGTCGGACAGGGGGCGGTGGGCTATGGCTACACCTTC.

This rearrangement joins TRBV28 to TRBJ2-1; D uncertain. Trimming took 9 bases from V and 10 from J, leaving 13 bases between them. The CDR3 totals 11 residues. Germline V CDR1 and CDR2: MDHEN, SYDVKM. The CDR3 region has the DNA TGTGCCAGTTCCGGTTACCGGGAGCAGTTCTTC. Translating gives CASSGYREQFF.

The chain carries TRBV7-2 and TRBJ2-7; D uncertain. V was shortened by 2 bases and J by 7 bases, with 15 bases between the two germline ends. Germline CDR1 reads SGHTA; CDR2 reads FQGNSA. This CDR3 region has 14 residues. The chain's CDR3 is CASSLKVLTPEQYF. The CDR3 DNA sequence: TGTGCCAGCAGCTTAAAGGTCCTAACACCTGAGCAGTACTTC.

V and J are TRBV4-1 and TRBJ2-1, with 7 bases fitting TRBD2. CDR1 and CDR2 (germline): MGHRA, YSYEKL. The CDR3 is 16 residues long. With 4 bases clipped from V and 4 bases from J, the junction kept 10 bases outside the gene matches. DNA of the CDR3: TGCGCCAGCAGCCCGAGCCCCAGCGGGGAGTACAATGAGCAGTTCTTC. This gives the protein CASSPSPSGEYNEQFF.

This chain uses TRBV10-1 with TRBJ1-1; D is perhaps TRBD1 (5 bases). This CDR3 contains 16 residues. Germline CDR1 reads WNHNN; CDR2 reads SYGVQD (reference sequence). Trimming cost V 5 bases and J 4 bases, with 20 bases left between them. CDR3 sequence: CASSLGTALGTTEAFF. In nucleotides, the CDR3 is TGCGCCAGCAGTCTTGGGACCGCCCTGGGGACCACTGAAGCTTTCTTT.